The 10 T cell receptor beta chains below come from one sample, sequenced in a study of T cells in women clearing cervical HPV infection. Produced via immunoSEQ multiplex PCR; TCRdb's table is partial and in-frame only. Found here are tens of thousands of clones; the top ten clones hold approximately 1.3%. The sequencing input was blood buffy coat. These receptors were collected from a woman aged 18-69 years with a cervical HPV16 infection that either progressed to CIN3+ or cleared (not recorded which).

As regards this clone: The read stops 3 residues short of the end of the CDR3; the missing end is completed from the germline J gene. The chain joins TRBV30 to TRBJ2-2; 7 positions agree with TRBD1. CDR3 length equals 15 residues. CDR1 and CDR2 from the germline V gene are GTSNPN and SVGIG (reference sequence). CDR3 bases read: TGTGCCTGGGGATACAGGGGCGCTGGGGCCAACGTG. Its translation: CAWGYRGAGANV. The whole CDR3 reads CAWGYRGAGANVLFF. The full variable domain, with the rest looked up from reference TRBV30 and TRBJ2-2, is SQTIHQWPATLVQPVGSPLSLECTVEGTSNPNLYWYRQAAGRGLQLLFYSVGIGQISSEVPQNLSASRPQDRQFILSSKKLLLSDSGFYLCAWGYRGAGANVLFFGEGSRLTVL.

A remark on this clone: The CDR3 end falls 3 residues outside the read, so it is completed with the germline J gene. This chain links TRBV5-6 with TRBJ1-5, with 8 bases matching TRBD1. Germline V CDR1 and CDR2: SGHDT, YYEEEE. V was pared by 3 bases and J by 7 bases, with 6 bases of the junction left unmatched. There are 14 residues in the CDR3. CDR3 region: CASSSDRDGQPQHF. The covered CDR3 bases are TGTGCCAGCAGCTCGGACAGGGACGGGCAGCCC.

As for this clone: Coverage ceases 3 residues before the CDR3 finishes, and the germline J gene fills in the end. The chain employs TRBV7-6 and TRBJ2-7, with D maybe TRBD1 (6 bases). Trimming took 5 bases from V and 2 from J, leaving 19 bases between them. Looked up from germline, CDR1 is SGHVS and CDR2 is FNYEAQ. This CDR3 has 16 amino acids. CDR3 protein: CASSPHAGDRTYEQYF. CDR3 DNA, as far as it was read: TGTGCCAGCAGCCCGCACGCCGGAGACAGGACCTACGAG.

In the case of this clone: The read terminates 3 residues ahead of where the CDR3 ends, so the germline J gene completes it. This chain links TRBV2 with TRBJ1-5; D might be TRBD1 (5 bases). CDR1 is SNHLY, CDR2 FYNNEI, per germline. V lost 8 bases to trimming and J lost 0 bases, with 8 bases between them. This CDR3 contains 13 residues. The sequenced CDR3 bases are TGTGCCAGCCGACAGTATAGCAATCAGCCC. Its translation: CASRQYSNQP. In full, the CDR3 is CASRQYSNQPQHF.

Regarding this clone: The read gets to within 3 residues of the CDR3 end, and the germline J gene fills in the rest. The rearrangement links TRBV29-1 to TRBJ1-1; 7 nucleotides match TRBD1. The CDR3 spans 13 residues. The germline V gene has CDR1 SQVTM and CDR2 ANQGSEA. Trimming cost V 6 bases and J 4 bases; bases outside gene matches: 8. CDR3 DNA (partial): TGCAGCGTGGTGACAGGGTTGGGCACTGAA. Translation gives CSVVTGLGTE. From start to end, the CDR3 is CSVVTGLGTEAFF.

In regard to this clone: The observed sequence ends 3 residues before the CDR3 terminus, with the missing tail filled in from the germline J gene. This rearrangement joins TRBV10-3 to TRBJ1-3, with D possibly being TRBD1 (5 bases). The CDR3 runs to 15 residues. The V and J ends lost 6 bases and 2 bases respectively, with 14 bases between them. Germline lookup yields CDR1 ENHRY and CDR2 SYGVKD. Partial CDR3 DNA: TGTGCCATCAGCCCCGGGGCGGGGACTGGAAACACC. The encoded protein is CAISPGAGTGNT. The full CDR3 is CAISPGAGTGNTIYF.

In regard to this clone: Read data end 3 residues before the CDR3 end; the end is taken from the germline J gene. The chain couples TRBV20-1 to TRBJ2-2; D ambiguous. The length of the CDR3 is 14 residues. Germline-derived CDR1 and CDR2 are DFQATT and SNEGSKA (reference sequence). V was pared by 2 bases and J by 0 bases, with 7 bases between. CDR3 sequence: CSARIQPNTGELFF. The CDR3 DNA, read in part, is TGCAGTGCTAGAATACAGCCGAACACCGGGGAG.

Concerning this clone: The DNA ends 3 residues before the CDR3 does, and the rest of the CDR3 is filled in from the germline J gene. The chain carries TRBV11-3 and TRBJ2-1; D is undetermined. V lost 1 base and J lost 4, with 11 bases in between. CDR3 length: 15 residues. Germline V lookup: CDR1 SGHNT, CDR2 YENEEA. This CDR3 reads CASSLVPTRYNEQFF. The covered CDR3 bases are TGTGCCAGCAGCTTAGTACCCACGAGGTACAATGAG.

Turning to this clone: The read falls 3 residues short of the CDR3 end, and the missing part is taken from the germline J gene. V usage is TRBV18 and J usage is TRBJ2-5; the D gene is possibly TRBD1 (6 bases). Germline V CDR1 and CDR2: KGHSH, LQKENI. The CDR3 consists of 13 residues. Deletions cut 6 bases from V and 5 bases from J, with 13 bases between. CDR3 bases read: TGTGCCAGCTCCGGGACCACAGGGGAGACC. This gives the protein CASSGTTGET. The entire CDR3 is CASSGTTGETQYF.

As concerns this clone: The read gets to within 3 residues of the CDR3 end, and the germline J gene fills in the rest. The rearrangement uses TRBV6-4 and TRBJ2-3; TRBD2 agrees at 12 bases. Germline trimming cut 4 bases from V and 4 bases from J; bases unmatched to any gene: 3. CDR1 is MRHNA and CDR2 is SNTAGT in the germline V gene. The CDR3 runs 15 residues. CDR3 DNA, as far as it was read: TGTGCCAGCAGTGCGGCTAGCGGGGGGGCAGATACG. This gives the protein CASSAASGGADT. The full CDR3 protein reads CASSAASGGADTQYF.